The 17 T cell receptor beta chains in this list originate from one sample, sequenced in a study of blood T cell repertoires in COVID-19. TCRdb keeps only in-frame clones here, not all; method: immunoSEQ multiplex PCR. The sample lists more than 300,000 clones; about 87% were seen once. The sequenced sample was peripheral blood. All receptors derive from a woman aged 25 to 39 with COVID-19, enrolled during active disease.

A single count supports this clone. This rearrangement joins TRBV5-1 to TRBJ1-1, with TRBD1 matching over 9 bases. The CDR3 length is 17 residues. The trim removed 0 bases at V and 1 base at J, leaving 7 bases unmatched. CDR1 and CDR2 from the germline V gene are SGHRS and YFSETQ. CDR3 DNA sequence: TGCGCCAGCAGCTTGGGCGGGACAGGGTTTCGGAACACTGAAGCTTTCTTT. Its translation: CASSLGGTGFRNTEAFF.

A single count supports this clone. V is TRBV9 and J is TRBJ1-1; maybe TRBD1 (5 bases). The CDR3 is 13 amino acids. V lost 3 bases and J 2 bases, leaving 8 bases between the germline ends. Germline-derived CDR1 and CDR2 are SGDLS and YYNGEE. CDR3 protein: CASSATGNTEAFF. The CDR3 DNA sequence: TGTGCCAGCAGCGCTACAGGTAACACTGAAGCTTTCTTT.

The chain carries TRBV6-5 and TRBJ1-2; TRBD1 is a possible D gene (6 bases). This CDR3 has 13 amino acids. V lost 6 bases and J lost 7, with 15 bases in between. Germline CDR1 MNHEY, CDR2 SVGAGI. CDR3: CASRANREGGYTF. CDR3 DNA sequence: TGTGCCAGCAGGGCGAACAGGGAGGGTGGCTACACCTTC.

The V call is TRBV18, the J call TRBJ1-2; 9 bases are shared with TRBD1. There are 16 residues in the CDR3. The V gene end was trimmed by 4 bases and the J gene end by 7 bases; junction bases not matched to a gene: 13. Per the germline V gene, CDR1 is KGHSH and CDR2 is LQKENI. The CDR3 DNA reads as TGTGCCAGCTCACAACCACAGGGGGGACAGGGAGGTGGCTACACCTTC. Its translation: CASSQPQGGQGGGYTF.

The chain couples TRBV30 to TRBJ1-5; D unclear. CDR1 GTSNPN and CDR2 SVGIG come from the germline V gene (reference sequence). CDR3 length: 12 amino acids. Between the trimmed V and J ends, which lost 2 bases and 4 bases, there was a span of 6 bases. Here the CDR3 DNA reads TGTGCCTGGAGTTTCCAAAATCAGCCCCAGCATTTT. As protein: CAWSFQNQPQHF.

The rearrangement uses TRBV18 and TRBJ1-1; 7 bases line up with TRBD1. This CDR3 is built from 13 residues. With V trimmed by 4 bases and J by 8 bases, 7 bases remained unmatched. CDR1 KGHSH and CDR2 LQKENI come from the germline V gene. CDR3 in amino acids: CASSLGQTYEAFF. In nucleotides, the CDR3 is TGTGCCAGCTCACTGGGACAGACATACGAAGCTTTCTTT.

This clone rates as medium-sized. This chain joins TRBV5-6 and TRBJ2-1; TRBD2 agrees at 11 bases. V shed 4 bases and J 9 bases; nucleotides not matched to a gene: 3. The CDR3 consists of 13 residues. From germline, CDR1 is SGHDT and CDR2 YYEEEE. The CDR3: CASSTSGGGEQFF. In DNA, the CDR3 is TGTGCCAGCAGCACTAGCGGGGGTGGTGAGCAGTTCTTC.

V gene TRBV18 combines with J gene TRBJ2-5, with D perhaps matching TRBD2 (6 bases). CDR1 KGHSH and CDR2 LQKENI come from the germline V gene. CDR3 length: 14 residues. Trimming took 3 bases from V and 1 from J, leaving 9 bases between them. CDR3 sequence reads: CASSPTGSQETQYF. In nucleotides, the CDR3 is TGTGCCAGCTCACCGACCGGGAGCCAAGAGACCCAGTACTTC. Full variable domain (outside the CDR3, taken from reference TRBV18 and TRBJ2-5): NAGVMQNPRHLVRRRGQEARLRCSPMKGHSHVYWYRQLPEEGLKFMVYLQKENIIDESGMPKERFSAEFPKEGPSILRIQQVVRGDSAAYFCASSPTGSQETQYFGPGTRLLVL.

This rearrangement joins TRBV5-1 to TRBJ1-1; perhaps TRBD1 as D (5 bases). Trimming removed 6 bases from V and 2 bases from J, with 17 bases in between. The CDR3 covers 15 residues. Looked up from germline, CDR1 is SGHRS and CDR2 is YFSETQ. CDR3 loop: CASKASDRSNTEAFF. The CDR3 coding sequence is TGCGCCAGCAAGGCCTCTGACAGATCCAACACTGAAGCTTTCTTT.

The V and J genes are TRBV3-1 (or the pseudogene TRBV3-2) and TRBJ1-2, with a weak D call TRBD1 (5 bases). The V end lost 1 base, the J end lost 8 bases, and 11 bases lay between the germline ends. The CDR3 covers 13 residues. Germline CDR1 and CDR2: LGHDT and YNNKEL (reference sequence). The CDR3 bases are TGTGCCAGCAGCCAAGTTACAGGAGAAGGCTACACCTTC. It specifies CASSQVTGEGYTF.

This clone has just a few counts. V and J are TRBV7-9 and TRBJ1-4; TRBD1 aligns across 9 bases. This CDR3 is built from 15 residues. CDR1 is SEHNR and CDR2 is FQNEAQ in the germline V gene (reference sequence). After removal of 2 bases from V and 6 bases from J, the junction contained 4 bases not matched to a gene. The CDR3 DNA is TGTGCCAGCAGCTTAAAACAGGGGGCAGATGAAAAACTGTTTTTT. Its translation: CASSLKQGADEKLFF.

In this sample, this clone turned up once. V is TRBV19 and J is TRBJ1-2; 8 positions agree with TRBD1. Germline CDR1 reads LNHDA; CDR2 reads SQIVND (reference sequence). The length of the CDR3 is 15 residues. V dropped 0 bases and J dropped 4; count of bases not matched to a gene: 4. The CDR3: CASSIDLRGLYGYTF. The DNA of the CDR3 is TGTGCCAGTAGTATAGATCTCAGGGGGCTCTATGGCTACACCTTC.

J is TRBJ1-6 and V is TRBV6-5; 7 bases are a match to TRBD1. CDR1 and CDR2 (germline): MNHEY, SVGAGI. The CDR3 has 15 amino acids. V lost 6 bases and J lost 12; bases outside the gene matches: 14. CDR3 in DNA: TGTGCCAGCAGGCCCCGAGACAGGGATGGTAGACCCCTCCACTTT. This encodes CASRPRDRDGRPLHF.

The chain has TRBV6-5 and TRBJ1-5, with D possibly being TRBD1 (5 bases). CDR1 MNHEY and CDR2 SVGAGI come from the germline V gene. This CDR3 region has 15 residues. V lost 5 bases and J 2 bases, leaving 13 bases between the germline ends. The CDR3 region is CASSTTGGGNQPQHF. DNA for the CDR3: TGTGCCAGCAGTACAACTGGGGGGGGCAATCAGCCCCAGCATTTT.

This clone was recorded a few times. The chain uses TRBV19 and TRBJ1-6; D is possibly TRBD1 (6 bases). CDR1 and CDR2 from the germline V gene are LNHDA and SQIVND (reference sequence). The CDR3 totals 14 residues. The V gene lost 6 bases and the J gene lost 6 bases, with 12 bases spanning the gap. DNA for the CDR3: TGTGCCAGTAGCCGGGACATAACTAATTCACCCCTCCACTTT. Translation gives CASSRDITNSPLHF.

This clone was picked up one time. One junction end does not reproduce the germline sequence, and a read error may be involved. Here the CDR3 reads CASSQDSAGRGVF. The CDR3 region has the DNA TGCGCCAGCAGCCAAGATTCAGCAGGGAGGGGGGTCTTT. V gene TRBV4-1 combines with J gene TRBJ1-1, with D possibly TRBD1 on 6 matching bases. The V gene's germline CDR1 is MGHRA and CDR2 YSYEKL. The CDR3 loop spans 13 amino acids.

The chain couples TRBV18 to TRBJ2-5; tentative D call: TRBD2 (6 bases). Germline V CDR1 and CDR2: KGHSH, LQKENI. The germline V and J ends were trimmed by 10 bases and 3 bases, with 15 bases remaining between them. The CDR3 spans 13 residues. The CDR3 region has the DNA TGTGCCACCCAACGGGGGTGGGAAGAGACCCAGTACTTC. As protein: CATQRGWEETQYF.